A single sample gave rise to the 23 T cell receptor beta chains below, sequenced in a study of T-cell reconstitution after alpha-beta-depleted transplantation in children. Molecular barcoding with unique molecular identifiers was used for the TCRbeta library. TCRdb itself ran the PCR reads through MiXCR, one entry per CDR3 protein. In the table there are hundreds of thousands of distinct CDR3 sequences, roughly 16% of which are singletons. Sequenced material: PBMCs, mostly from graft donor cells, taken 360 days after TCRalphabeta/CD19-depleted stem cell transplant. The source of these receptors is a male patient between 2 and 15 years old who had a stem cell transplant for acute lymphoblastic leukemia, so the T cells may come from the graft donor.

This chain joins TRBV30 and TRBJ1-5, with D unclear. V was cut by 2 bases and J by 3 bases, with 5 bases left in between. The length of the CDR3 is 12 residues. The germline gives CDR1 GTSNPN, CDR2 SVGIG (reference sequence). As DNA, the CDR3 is TGTGCCTGGAGTACAGACAATCAGCCCCAGCATTTT. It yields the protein CAWSTDNQPQHF.

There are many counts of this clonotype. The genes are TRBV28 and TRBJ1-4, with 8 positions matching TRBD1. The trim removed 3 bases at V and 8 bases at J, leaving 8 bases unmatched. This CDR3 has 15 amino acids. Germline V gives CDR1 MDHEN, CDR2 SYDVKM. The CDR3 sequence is CASSFGQGVWEKLFF. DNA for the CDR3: TGTGCCAGCAGTTTCGGACAGGGTGTGTGGGAAAAACTGTTTTTT. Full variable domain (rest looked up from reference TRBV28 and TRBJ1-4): DVKVTQSSRYLVKRTGEKVFLECVQDMDHENMFWYRQDPGLGLRLIYFSYDVKMKEKGDIPEGYSVSREKKERFSLILESASTNQTSMYLCASSFGQGVWEKLFFGSGTQLSVL.

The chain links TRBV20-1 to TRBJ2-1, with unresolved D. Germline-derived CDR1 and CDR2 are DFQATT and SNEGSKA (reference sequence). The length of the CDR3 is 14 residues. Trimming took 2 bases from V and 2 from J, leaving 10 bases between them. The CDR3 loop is CSARTTLTYNEQFF. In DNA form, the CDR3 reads TGCAGTGCTAGAACAACCTTAACCTACAATGAGCAGTTCTTC.

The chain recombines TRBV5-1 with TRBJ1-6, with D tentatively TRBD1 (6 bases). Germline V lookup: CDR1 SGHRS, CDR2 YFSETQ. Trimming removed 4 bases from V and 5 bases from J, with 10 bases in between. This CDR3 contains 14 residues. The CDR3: CASSKGVDNSPLHF. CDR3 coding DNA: TGCGCCAGCAGCAAGGGGGTTGATAATTCACCCCTCCACTTT.

The CDR3 sequence: CASSLDSRNQPQHF. The CDR3 region has the DNA TGCGCCAGCAGCTTGGACAGCAGAAATCAGCCCCAGCATTTT. The genes are TRBV5-1 and TRBJ1-5; no definite D call. The CDR3 has 14 residues. Trimming pared 0 bases from V and 4 bases from J, leaving 8 bases between. Germline CDR1 is SGHRS and CDR2 is YFSETQ.

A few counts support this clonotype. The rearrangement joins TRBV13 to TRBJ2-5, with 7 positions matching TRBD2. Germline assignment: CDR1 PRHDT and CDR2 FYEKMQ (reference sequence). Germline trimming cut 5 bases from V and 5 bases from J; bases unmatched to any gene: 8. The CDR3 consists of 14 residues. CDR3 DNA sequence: TGTGCCAGCAGCCCGACGACTAGCAGGGAGACCCAGTACTTC. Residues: CASSPTTSRETQYF.

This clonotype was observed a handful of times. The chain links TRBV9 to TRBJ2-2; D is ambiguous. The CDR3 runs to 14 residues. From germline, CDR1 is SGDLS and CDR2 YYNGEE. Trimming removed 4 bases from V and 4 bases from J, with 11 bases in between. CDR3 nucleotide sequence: TGTGCCAGCAGCCCCCGCCCGGGCACCGGGGAGCTGTTTTTT. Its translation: CASSPRPGTGELFF.

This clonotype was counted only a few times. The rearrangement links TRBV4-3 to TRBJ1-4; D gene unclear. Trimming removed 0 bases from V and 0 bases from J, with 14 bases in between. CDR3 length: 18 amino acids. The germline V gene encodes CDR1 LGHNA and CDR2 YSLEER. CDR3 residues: CASSQERIGVATNEKLFF. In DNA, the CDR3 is TGCGCCAGCAGCCAAGAAAGAATCGGGGTTGCAACTAATGAAAAACTGTTTTTT.

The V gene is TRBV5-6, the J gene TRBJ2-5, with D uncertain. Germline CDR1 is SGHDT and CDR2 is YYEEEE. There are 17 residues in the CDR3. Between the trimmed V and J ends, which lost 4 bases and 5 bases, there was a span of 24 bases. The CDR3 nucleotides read TGTGCCAGCAGCCTACGGGTAGGAATAGCCGGCAGGGAGACCCAGTACTTC. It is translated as CASSLRVGIAGRETQYF.

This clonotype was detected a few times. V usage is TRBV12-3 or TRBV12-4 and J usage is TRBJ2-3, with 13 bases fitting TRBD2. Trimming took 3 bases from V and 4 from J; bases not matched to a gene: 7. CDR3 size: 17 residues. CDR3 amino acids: CASSLLTSGRGPDTQYF. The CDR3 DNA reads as TGTGCCAGCAGTTTGTTAACTAGCGGGAGGGGCCCAGATACGCAGTATTTT.

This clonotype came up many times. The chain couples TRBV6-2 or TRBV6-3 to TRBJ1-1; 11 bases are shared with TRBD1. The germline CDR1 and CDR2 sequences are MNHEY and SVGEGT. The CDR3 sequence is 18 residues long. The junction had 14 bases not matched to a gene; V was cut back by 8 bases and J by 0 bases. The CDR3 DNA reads TGTGCCAGCTCCCGGCGGGGGACAGGGGGTTCTATGAACACTGAAGCTTTCTTT. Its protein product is CASSRRGTGGSMNTEAFF.

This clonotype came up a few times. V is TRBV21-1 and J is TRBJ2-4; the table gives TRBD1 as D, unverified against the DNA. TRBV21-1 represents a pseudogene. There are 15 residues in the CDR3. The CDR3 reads CASSSKDRGLNIQYF. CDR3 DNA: TGTGCCAGCAGCTCAAAGGATAGGGGGTTGAACATTCAGTACTTC.

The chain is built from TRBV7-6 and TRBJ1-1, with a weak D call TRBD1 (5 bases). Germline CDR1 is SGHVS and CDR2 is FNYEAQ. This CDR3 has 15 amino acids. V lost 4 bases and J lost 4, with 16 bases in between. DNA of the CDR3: TGTGCCAGCAGCTCCCCCAAAGGGGCTGCCACTGAAGCTTTCTTT. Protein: CASSSPKGAATEAFF.

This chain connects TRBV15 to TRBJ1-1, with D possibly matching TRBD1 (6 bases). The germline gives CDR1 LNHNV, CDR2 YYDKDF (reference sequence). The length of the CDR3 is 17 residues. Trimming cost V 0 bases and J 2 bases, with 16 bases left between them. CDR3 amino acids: CATSREQGRVPNTEAFF. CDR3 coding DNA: TGTGCCACCAGCAGAGAGCAGGGGCGCGTTCCCAACACTGAAGCTTTCTTT.

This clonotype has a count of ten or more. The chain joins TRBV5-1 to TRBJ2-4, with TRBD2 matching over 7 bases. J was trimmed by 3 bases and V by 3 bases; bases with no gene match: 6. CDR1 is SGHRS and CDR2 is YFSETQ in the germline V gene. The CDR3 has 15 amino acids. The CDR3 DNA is TGCGCCAGCAGCTCCGGACTAGATGTCAAAAACATTCAGTACTTC. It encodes CASSSGLDVKNIQYF.

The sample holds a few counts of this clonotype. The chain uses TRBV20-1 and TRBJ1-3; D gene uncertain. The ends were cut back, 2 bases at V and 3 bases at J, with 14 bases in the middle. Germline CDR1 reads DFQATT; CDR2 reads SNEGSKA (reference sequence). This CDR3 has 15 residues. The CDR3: CSARRSGVCGNTIYF. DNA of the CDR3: TGCAGTGCTAGACGTAGTGGGGTCTGTGGAAACACCATATATTTT.

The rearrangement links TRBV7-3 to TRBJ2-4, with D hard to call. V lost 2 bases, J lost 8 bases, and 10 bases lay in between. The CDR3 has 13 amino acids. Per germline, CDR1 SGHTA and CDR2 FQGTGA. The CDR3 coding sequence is TGTGCCAGCAGCTTAGATCAGGATCACATTCAGTACTTC. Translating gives CASSLDQDHIQYF.

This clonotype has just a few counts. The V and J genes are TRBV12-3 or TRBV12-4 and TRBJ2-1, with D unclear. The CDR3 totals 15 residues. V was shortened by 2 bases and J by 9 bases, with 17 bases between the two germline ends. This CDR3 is CASSLTGPPSGEQFF. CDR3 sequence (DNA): TGTGCCAGCAGTTTAACCGGGCCTCCTTCTGGTGAGCAGTTCTTC.

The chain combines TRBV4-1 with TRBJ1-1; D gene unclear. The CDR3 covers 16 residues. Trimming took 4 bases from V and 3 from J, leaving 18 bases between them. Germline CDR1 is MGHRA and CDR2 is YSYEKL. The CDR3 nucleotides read TGCGCCAGCAGCCGAGGGTTTCCGAGGGCGTACACTGAAGCTTTCTTT. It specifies CASSRGFPRAYTEAFF.

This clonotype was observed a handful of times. In DNA, the CDR3 is TGCGCCAGCAGCCAAGATAACCCAGATACGCAGTATTTT. Its protein is CASSQDNPDTQYF. The chain joins TRBV4-1 to TRBJ2-3, with unresolved D. The CDR3 spans 13 residues. CDR1 and CDR2 (germline): MGHRA, YSYEKL. V was shortened by 0 bases and J by 4 bases, with 5 bases between the two germline ends.

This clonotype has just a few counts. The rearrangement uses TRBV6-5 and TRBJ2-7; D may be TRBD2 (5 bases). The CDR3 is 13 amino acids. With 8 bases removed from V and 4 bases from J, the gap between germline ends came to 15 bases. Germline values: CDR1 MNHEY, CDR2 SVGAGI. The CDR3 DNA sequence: TGTGCCAGCCTCTCAGGAGGCGGATACGAGCAGTACTTC. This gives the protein CASLSGGGYEQYF.

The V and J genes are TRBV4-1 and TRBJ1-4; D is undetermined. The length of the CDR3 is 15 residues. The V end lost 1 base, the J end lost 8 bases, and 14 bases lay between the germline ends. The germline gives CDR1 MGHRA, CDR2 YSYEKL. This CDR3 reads CASSQGIIGIEKLFF. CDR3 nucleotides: TGCGCCAGCAGCCAAGGGATAATTGGAATAGAAAAACTGTTTTTT.

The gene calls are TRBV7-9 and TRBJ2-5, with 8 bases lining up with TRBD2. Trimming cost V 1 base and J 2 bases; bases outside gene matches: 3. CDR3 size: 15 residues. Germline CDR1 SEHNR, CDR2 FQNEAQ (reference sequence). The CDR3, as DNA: TGTGCCAGCAGCTTAGTACTAGCGGCACAAGAGACCCAGTACTTC. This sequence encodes CASSLVLAAQETQYF.